The 21 T cell receptor beta chains listed next were all sequenced from one sample in a study of blood T cell repertoires in COVID-19. TCRdb's copy holds only in-frame clones and misses some; the assay was immunoSEQ multiplex PCR. The repertoire holds approximately 350,000 clones, with roughly nine tenths as singletons. Sequenced input: PBMCs or T cells enriched from blood (not recorded which). All receptors derive from a man between 18 and 35 years old who had recovered from COVID-19.

The CDR3: CASSSFPGGVQETQYF. The DNA for the CDR3 is TGTGCCAGCAGTTCCTTTCCGGGGGGGGTACAAGAGACCCAGTACTTC. The V and J genes are TRBV28 and TRBJ2-5; 8 positions agree with TRBD2. The CDR3 runs 16 residues. V was clipped by 4 bases and J by 2 bases; unmatched bases: 9. From germline, CDR1 is MDHEN and CDR2 SYDVKM. Using reference TRBV28 and TRBJ2-5 for the parts outside the CDR3, the full variable domain is DVKVTQSSRYLVKRTGEKVFLECVQDMDHENMFWYRQDPGLGLRLIYFSYDVKMKEKGDIPEGYSVSREKKERFSLILESASTNQTSMYLCASSSFPGGVQETQYFGPGTRLLVL.

This sequence joins TRBV5-1 and TRBJ2-1; possibly TRBD1 for D (5 bases). V gave up 4 bases and J gave up 5 bases, with 16 bases separating them. Germline assignment: CDR1 SGHRS and CDR2 YFSETQ. This CDR3 spans 15 amino acids. CDR3 nucleotide sequence: TGCGCCAGCAGCCCCCCAATGACAGTGGACAATGAGCAGTTCTTC. Encoded protein: CASSPPMTVDNEQFF.

The chain is built from TRBV11-3 and TRBJ2-1, with TRBD2 matching 8 bases. This CDR3 is 15 amino acids long. The germline V gene has CDR1 SGHNT and CDR2 YENEEA. The V and J ends lost 5 bases and 5 bases, in that order; junction bases with no gene match: 8. DNA of the CDR3: TGTGCCAGCAGCGGAAGCGGGAGATTGAACAATGAGCAGTTCTTC. It is translated as CASSGSGRLNNEQFF.

CDR3 bases: TGTGCCAGCAGCCCTGCCGGGACAGGGGAAAGAGGTGGCTACACCTTC. Its translation is CASSPAGTGERGGYTF. The genes are TRBV28 and TRBJ1-2, with TRBD1 matching 10 bases. Per the germline V gene, CDR1 is MDHEN and CDR2 is SYDVKM. The junction had 14 bases not matched to a gene; V was cut back by 6 bases and J by 7 bases. This CDR3 is built from 16 residues.

CDR3 in DNA: TGTGCCAGCTCAAGGTGGCAGGGGGGTAAGAAGGGTCAGCCCCAGCATTTT. Its protein is CASSRWQGGKKGQPQHF. The genes are TRBV18 and TRBJ1-5, with 7 positions matching TRBD1. CDR3 size: 17 residues. Trimming cost V 5 bases and J 6 bases; bases outside gene matches: 16. The germline V gene has CDR1 KGHSH and CDR2 LQKENI.

V and J are TRBV4-1 and TRBJ2-7; 7 positions agree with TRBD2. This CDR3 is 18 amino acids long. J gave up 0 bases and V 0 bases, and 11 bases lay outside the gene matches. Germline V CDR1 and CDR2: MGHRA, YSYEKL. CDR3 residues: CASSQDSLSGDLSYEQYF. The CDR3 DNA sequence: TGCGCCAGCAGCCAAGATTCCTTGAGCGGGGACCTCTCCTACGAGCAGTACTTC.

The chain has TRBV12-5 and TRBJ2-5; 9 positions agree with TRBD1. This CDR3 contains 16 residues. Germline V gene data show CDR1 as LGHNT and CDR2 as FRNRAP. V was clipped by 5 bases and J by 4 bases; unmatched bases: 11. CDR3 region: CASGPGGQGPSETQYF. DNA of the CDR3: TGTGCTAGTGGTCCCGGTGGACAGGGGCCATCAGAGACCCAGTACTTC.

This chain uses TRBV28 with TRBJ2-1; 10 nucleotides line up with TRBD1. The CDR3 contains 15 residues. J gave up 4 bases and V 7 bases, and 7 bases lay outside the gene matches. Germline V gives CDR1 MDHEN, CDR2 SYDVKM. CDR3 in DNA: TGTGCCAGCACCGGGGGGACAGGGGTTTACAATGAGCAGTTCTTC. Translation gives CASTGGTGVYNEQFF.

The chain's CDR3 is CASSVVVAGVNEQFF. CDR3 bases: TGTGCCAGCAGCGTAGTAGTAGCGGGAGTTAATGAGCAGTTCTTC. The J gene is TRBJ2-1, the V gene TRBV9; 9 bases align to TRBD2. With V trimmed by 0 bases and J by 7 bases, 5 bases remained unmatched. Looked up from germline, CDR1 is SGDLS and CDR2 is YYNGEE. The CDR3 contains 15 residues.

J is TRBJ2-2 and V is TRBV19; D may be TRBD2 (5 bases). With 3 bases removed from V and 4 bases from J, the gap between germline ends came to 15 bases. The CDR3 loop spans 16 amino acids. CDR1 is LNHDA and CDR2 is SQIVND in the germline V gene (reference sequence). The CDR3 nucleotides are TGTGCCAGTAGTATCGGACCCAAACGGGGCACCGGGGAGCTGTTTTTT. Protein sequence: CASSIGPKRGTGELFF.

The chain couples TRBV6-2 or TRBV6-3 to TRBJ2-1, with a weak D call TRBD2 (6 bases). Germline V gives CDR1 MNHEY, CDR2 SVGEGT. V shed 0 bases and J shed 7 bases, with 16 bases lying between them. This CDR3 region has 16 residues. This CDR3 is CASSYSIEEGLNEQFF. In nucleotides, the CDR3 is TGTGCCAGCAGTTACTCGATAGAGGAGGGCCTGAATGAGCAGTTCTTC.

The chain couples TRBV13 to TRBJ1-5; D ambiguous. Germline values: CDR1 PRHDT, CDR2 FYEKMQ (reference sequence). V was shortened by 0 bases and J by 4 bases, with 16 bases between the two germline ends. The CDR3 covers 17 residues. The CDR3 nucleotides read TGTGCCAGCAGCTTAGGCTCCTTCCCAGGTGTAAATCAGCCCCAGCATTTT. Its protein product is CASSLGSFPGVNQPQHF.

This chain connects TRBV7-9 to TRBJ2-3; 7 nucleotides agree with TRBD1. The CDR3 is 18 amino acids. CDR1 is SEHNR, CDR2 FQNEAQ, per germline (reference sequence). V lost 5 bases, J lost 4 bases, and 18 bases stayed unmatched. DNA for the CDR3: TGTGCCAGCAGCGTTAGGGAGTTGACAGGGCGTTTCCCAGATACGCAGTATTTT. Residues: CASSVRELTGRFPDTQYF.

This sequence joins TRBV19 and TRBJ2-1, with D uncertain. Germline V gives CDR1 LNHDA, CDR2 SQIVND (reference sequence). V was trimmed by 5 bases and J by 9 bases, leaving 17 bases between them. The CDR3 covers 14 residues. CDR3 nucleotide sequence: TGTGCCAGTAGTGCCGATCTCTTCGGTATTGAGCAGTTCTTC. It encodes CASSADLFGIEQFF.

The V call is TRBV7-7, the J call TRBJ2-3; 12 nucleotides agree with TRBD2. The CDR3 extends over 16 amino acids. Looked up from germline, CDR1 is SSHAT and CDR2 is FNYEAQ (reference sequence). The junction had 5 bases not matched to a gene; V was cut back by 7 bases and J by 0 bases. The CDR3 region is CASTGLAGFSTDTQYF. The CDR3, as DNA: TGTGCCAGCACCGGACTAGCGGGGTTTAGCACAGATACGCAGTATTTT.

The rearrangement joins TRBV11-1 to TRBJ2-7; 7 bases agree with TRBD2. Germline CDR1 SGHAT, CDR2 FQDESV (reference sequence). The CDR3 covers 15 residues. J gave up 3 bases and V 5 bases, and 10 bases lay outside the gene matches. As DNA, the CDR3 is TGTGCCAGCAGCCAAGGGAGCGGGGAGAACTACGAGCAGTACTTC. The encoded protein is CASSQGSGENYEQYF.

The chain's CDR3 is CALNFPGQVTFF. The DNA for the CDR3 is TGTGCCCTGAACTTTCCGGGACAGGTAACTTTCTTT. The chain links TRBV6-5 to TRBJ1-1; the match to TRBD1 covers 8 bases. CDR1 MNHEY and CDR2 SVGAGI come from the germline V gene. CDR3 length: 12 residues. After removal of 11 bases from V and 12 bases from J, the junction contained 14 bases not matched to a gene.

This clone was recorded once. The chain carries TRBV7-9 and TRBJ2-7, with 8 bases identical to TRBD1. The germline gives CDR1 SEHNR, CDR2 FQNEAQ (reference sequence). The CDR3 consists of 18 residues. V shed 4 bases, J shed 3 bases, and the junction held 17 bases outside the gene matches. CDR3 in amino acids: CASSSRNGQGGSFYEQYF. The CDR3 DNA sequence: TGTGCCAGCAGCTCACGAAACGGACAGGGAGGTTCCTTCTACGAGCAGTACTTC.

The rearrangement links TRBV2 to TRBJ1-2; TRBD1 might be the D (5 bases). The CDR3 is 14 amino acids. Germline V CDR1 and CDR2: SNHLY, FYNNEI. V gave up 2 bases and J gave up 5 bases, with 12 bases separating them. The CDR3 region has the DNA TGTGCCAGCAGTGAAAGGAAAGGGGCGTATGGCTACACCTTC. Amino acid sequence: CASSERKGAYGYTF.

V is TRBV4-1 and J is TRBJ2-7, with D perhaps matching TRBD1 (5 bases). Trimming pared 4 bases from V and 0 bases from J, leaving 16 bases between. There are 16 residues in the CDR3. Germline assignment: CDR1 MGHRA and CDR2 YSYEKL. This CDR3 reads CASSPYPPTASYEQYF. CDR3 sequence (DNA): TGCGCCAGCAGCCCGTACCCCCCGACAGCCTCCTACGAGCAGTACTTC.

V is TRBV15 and J is TRBJ2-7; D is unresolved. There are 13 residues in the CDR3. The V gene's germline CDR1 is LNHNV and CDR2 YYDKDF (reference sequence). Deletions cut 3 bases from V and 4 bases from J, with 10 bases between. The CDR3 spells CATSSLADYEQYF. The CDR3 nucleotides are TGTGCCACCAGCAGTCTGGCCGATTACGAGCAGTACTTC.